Below are 6 T cell receptor beta chains sequenced from a single sample in a study of read filtering for tumor transcriptome and immune sequencing. Molecular barcoded adaptors covering alpha/delta and beta/gamma chains were used on around 400 ng RNA. TCRdb analysed the reads with MiXCR anew, one entry per CDR3 protein. The sample lists about 48,000 distinct CDR3 sequences; about 19% were seen once. The specimen was a population of CD138-negative cells sorted from bone marrow. All receptors come from a donor aged 40 or over with multiple myeloma.

The sample holds many counts of this clonotype. The gene calls are TRBV7-2 and TRBJ2-2; D is possibly TRBD2 (5 bases). This CDR3 has 14 residues. V lost 2 bases and J lost 5, with 9 bases in between. Germline values: CDR1 SGHTA, CDR2 FQGNSA. The CDR3: CASSLRRTTGELFF. CDR3 nucleotide sequence: TGTGCCAGCAGCTTACGACGGACTACCGGGGAGCTGTTTTTT.

This clonotype was observed many times. This chain connects TRBV5-1 to TRBJ1-5, with 7 nucleotides matching TRBD1. The CDR3 length is 15 residues. The germline gives CDR1 SGHRS, CDR2 YFSETQ. The V and J ends lost 0 bases and 0 bases, in that order; junction bases with no gene match: 0. The CDR3 DNA sequence: TGCGCCAGCAGCTTGGGGGACAGTAGCAATCAGCCCCAGCATTTT. As protein: CASSLGDSSNQPQHF. Full variable domain (remainder filled in from reference TRBV5-1 and TRBJ1-5): KAGVTQTPRYLIKTRGQQVTLSCSPISGHRSVSWYQQTPGQGLQFLFEYFSETQRNKGNFPGRFSGRQFSNSRSEMNVSTLELGDSALYLCASSLGDSSNQPQHFGDGTRLSIL.

This clonotype was picked up a small number of times. This chain uses TRBV4-3 with TRBJ2-7; the D gene could be TRBD1 or TRBD2 (6 bases each). The CDR3 is made up of 14 amino acids. Deletions cut 1 base from V and 4 bases from J, with 11 bases between. The germline V gene has CDR1 LGHNA and CDR2 YSLEER. The CDR3 protein is CASSQGRDIYEQYF. Written as DNA, the CDR3 is TGCGCCAGCAGCCAAGGGCGGGACATTTACGAGCAGTACTTC.

This clonotype was found many times. CDR3 in amino acids: CASSHDLDTQYF. CDR3 sequence (DNA): TGTGCCAGCAGCCACGATCTAGATACGCAGTATTTT. The V gene is TRBV7-2, the J gene TRBJ2-3; D call uncertain. The CDR3 has 12 amino acids. The germline V gene encodes CDR1 SGHTA and CDR2 FQGNSA. Trimming took off 5 bases at V and 5 bases at J, with 8 bases between the two ends.

This clonotype was found many times. The gene calls are TRBV20-1 and TRBJ1-1; TRBD1 aligns across 12 bases. Germline V gene lookup returns CDR1 DFQATT and CDR2 SNEGSKA (reference sequence). This CDR3 spans 15 amino acids. The junction had 7 bases not matched to a gene; V was cut back by 3 bases and J by 5 bases. The CDR3 DNA reads TGCAGTGCTAGTTCCGGGACAGGGGGCTTTACTGAAGCTTTCTTT. Translated, it gives CSASSGTGGFTEAFF.

J is TRBJ1-3 and V is TRBV19, with D hard to call. The CDR3 contains 14 residues. CDR1 is LNHDA and CDR2 is SQIVND in the germline V gene (reference sequence). Trimming pared 6 bases from V and 4 bases from J, leaving 13 bases between. The CDR3 protein is CASSRGRSGNTIYF. Here the CDR3 DNA reads TGTGCCAGTAGCAGAGGGAGGTCCGGAAACACCATATATTTT. Using reference TRBV19 and TRBJ1-3 for the parts outside the CDR3, the full variable domain is DGGITQSPKYLFRKEGQNVTLSCEQNLNHDAMYWYRQDPGQGLRLIYYSQIVNDFQKGDIAEGYSVSREKKESFPLTVTSAQKNPTAFYLCASSRGRSGNTIYFGEGSWLTVV.